This T cell receptor beta chain was observed in a study of metastatic and nonmetastatic thyroid tumors. Looking at the study overall: From malignant and benign thyroid patients, repertoires in blood and in tumor or nodule tissue were compared. Findings of the study overall: Within blood and tumor, benign nodules reportedly had significantly lower TCR beta diversity than malignant thyroid tumors did.

MiXCR was used by TCRdb to re-call the PCR reads. The sample shows about 85,000 clones, around 9.2% of them seen only once. CDR1 is LGHDT and CDR2 is YNNKEL in the germline V gene (reference sequence). CDR3 length: 13 residues. The germline V and J ends were trimmed by 0 bases and 5 bases, with 7 bases remaining between them. There were no patients who had received any treatment before thyroid surgery. At least ten counts were recorded for this clone. Its specificity is unknown. The chain joins TRBV3-1 to TRBJ1-1, with a weak D call TRBD1 (5 bases). The source material was blood. This sequence was found in a female donor with papillary thyroid cancer or a benign thyroid nodule (not recorded which). Some clones in this sample may be carry-over from other donors' samples. DNA of the CDR3: TGTGCCAGCAGCCAAGACCGGGGGACTGAAGCTTTCTTT. Translated, it gives CASSQDRGTEAFF.